This T cell receptor (beta chain) was retrieved from a study of Graves' ophthalmopathy and Graves' hyperthyroidism. Scientists amplified the TCR beta CDR3 regions from RNA transcripts. HTBI-primed RT-PCR formed the first round, and a multiplex PCR formed the second. TCRdb analysed the multiplex PCR reads with MiXCR anew, one entry per CDR3 protein. The sample has a few hundred thousand distinct CDR3 sequences; less than 40% are singletons. This clonotype was detected a few times. Its specificity is not known. V gave up 7 bases and J gave up 6 bases, with 22 bases separating them. This CDR3 spans 16 amino acids. Study-level results: With almost 90% sensitivity and around 80% specificity, a 13-signature model separated ophthalmopathy from stable hyperthyroidism.

Hyperthyroidism patients had new diagnoses, durations under 2 months, and ages of 18 to 65. Other autoimmune diseases, uncontrolled infections, pregnancy or lactation ruled patients out of participation. The specimen sequenced was peripheral blood or thyroid tissue (not recorded which). This chain links TRBV12-3 or TRBV12-4 with TRBJ1-5, with D maybe TRBD1 (6 bases). The clonotype originates from an adult man with Graves' hyperthyroidism. CDR3 in amino acids: CASTPEGTLGAQPQHF. The CDR3 bases are TGTGCCAGCACCCCGGAGGGCACTTTGGGGGCTCAGCCCCAGCATTTT.